Presented here are 27 T cell receptor beta chains from one specimen sequenced in a study of cytomegalovirus exposure and HLA in healthy donors. The PCR ran on 60 Vbeta and 13 Jbeta primers. Data came from immunoSEQ multiplex PCR; TCRdb stores just in-frame clones and leaves some out. The sample gives around 190,000 clones, around 84% of which show up once; approximately 3.6% is in the top ten. Specimen: PBMCs. The receptors come from a man aged 40-49 years in good health and CMV-seropositive.

The chain couples TRBV5-1 to TRBJ1-5; 11 bases align to TRBD1. Germline V CDR1 and CDR2: SGHRS, YFSETQ. This CDR3 spans 16 amino acids. V gave up 4 bases and J gave up 2 bases; unmatched junction bases: 5. The CDR3 sequence is CASSAGTGGGNQPQHF. CDR3 bases: TGCGCCAGCAGCGCGGGGACAGGGGGTGGCAATCAGCCCCAGCATTTT.

The chain carries TRBV5-8 and TRBJ2-5; 14 nucleotides align to TRBD2. The ends lost 4 bases at V and 4 bases at J; junction bases unmatched: 6. This CDR3 contains 16 residues. Germline loops: CDR1 SGHTS, CDR2 YDEGEE. CDR3 protein: CASSPGTSGSLETQYF. The CDR3 nucleotides read TGTGCCAGCAGCCCCGGGACTAGCGGGAGTTTAGAGACCCAGTACTTC.

The chain couples TRBV15 to TRBJ1-2, with unresolved D. Between the trimmed V and J ends, which lost 1 base and 6 bases, there was a span of 6 bases. The CDR3 has 12 residues. Germline lookup yields CDR1 LNHNV and CDR2 YYDKDF (reference sequence). The CDR3 bases are TGTGCCACCAGCAGAGGTGGAGATGGCTACACCTTC. Its protein is CATSRGGDGYTF.

This chain uses TRBV7-3 with TRBJ2-5; D may be TRBD1 (6 bases). Per the germline V gene, CDR1 is SGHTA and CDR2 is FQGTGA. V lost 4 bases and J 3 bases, leaving 9 bases between the germline ends. The CDR3 contains 13 residues. CDR3: CASSSYREETQYF. CDR3 nucleotide sequence: TGTGCCAGCAGCTCATACAGGGAAGAGACCCAGTACTTC.

The chain has TRBV6-5 and TRBJ2-3; D is unclear. The germline gives CDR1 MNHEY, CDR2 SVGAGI. The length of the CDR3 is 11 residues. Trimming cost V 6 bases and J 6 bases, with 7 bases left between them. Written as DNA, the CDR3 is TGTGCCAGCAGATATCAGGATACGCAGTATTTT. It specifies CASRYQDTQYF.

The V call is TRBV5-4, the J call TRBJ1-2, with D possibly matching TRBD1 (5 bases). The V end was cut by 0 bases, the J end by 4 bases, with 7 bases between. Germline V CDR1 and CDR2: SGHNT, YYREEE (reference sequence). The CDR3 has 13 residues. The CDR3 protein is CASSLAGSYGYTF. For the CDR3, the DNA is TGTGCCAGCAGCTTGGCAGGGTCCTATGGCTACACCTTC.

The chain recombines TRBV2 with TRBJ2-7; a possible D gene is TRBD1 (6 bases). The CDR3 runs to 16 residues. Looked up from germline, CDR1 is SNHLY and CDR2 is FYNNEI. Deletions cut 0 bases from V and 3 bases from J, with 15 bases between. CDR3 nucleotide sequence: TGTGCCAGCAGTGAAGCGCAGGCAGGGGCAAGCTACGAGCAGTACTTC. This encodes CASSEAQAGASYEQYF.

V gene TRBV28 combines with J gene TRBJ2-7; TRBD2 is a possible D gene (5 bases). The CDR3 is 17 residues long. The germline V gene has CDR1 MDHEN and CDR2 SYDVKM. Deletions cut 5 bases from V and 0 bases from J, with 20 bases between. This CDR3 is CASSLNNTWTGSYEQYF. CDR3 coding DNA: TGTGCCAGCAGTCTCAACAACACCTGGACTGGCTCCTACGAGCAGTACTTC.

CDR3 sequence: CASSLGTAVDGYTF. The CDR3 coding sequence is TGTGCCAGCAGCCTCGGGACAGCGGTCGATGGCTACACCTTC. The chain joins TRBV7-6 to TRBJ1-2; TRBD1 matches at 7 bases. V shed 5 bases, J shed 6 bases, and the junction held 9 bases outside the gene matches. Germline V gives CDR1 SGHVS, CDR2 FNYEAQ. The CDR3 consists of 14 residues.

The J gene is TRBJ2-3, the V gene TRBV28; TRBD2 agrees at 8 bases. CDR1 is MDHEN, CDR2 SYDVKM, per germline. CDR3 length: 15 amino acids. J lost 2 bases, V lost 7 bases, and 8 bases had no gene match. This CDR3 reads CASTSLAGTTDTQYF. In nucleotides, the CDR3 is TGTGCCAGCACGAGTCTAGCGGGTACCACAGATACGCAGTATTTT.

The gene calls are TRBV4-1 and TRBJ2-5, with 12 bases fitting TRBD2. CDR1 and CDR2 from the germline V gene are MGHRA and YSYEKL. J lost 5 bases, V lost 3 bases, and 10 bases had no gene match. The CDR3 consists of 17 residues. This CDR3 reads CASSQGGLAGLGETQYF. CDR3 nucleotides: TGCGCCAGCAGCCAGGGCGGACTAGCGGGGTTAGGGGAGACCCAGTACTTC.

This clone was picked up a small number of times. This sequence joins TRBV29-1 and TRBJ2-5, with TRBD1 matching 8 bases. Per the germline V gene, CDR1 is SQVTM and CDR2 is ANQGSEA. Trimming at V came to 4 bases and at J to 5 bases, leaving 6 bases not matched to a gene. This CDR3 contains 13 residues. In DNA form, the CDR3 reads TGCAGCGTTGGGGCAGGGGGCTGGGAGACCCAGTACTTC. Protein product: CSVGAGGWETQYF.

The chain joins TRBV6-5 to TRBJ1-5, with no clear D. Germline V gene sequence: CDR1 MNHEY, CDR2 SVGAGI. The CDR3 covers 15 residues. V lost 0 bases, J lost 4 bases, and 10 bases lay in between. CDR3: CASSYSINTNQPQHF. CDR3 DNA: TGTGCCAGCAGTTACTCGATCAACACGAATCAGCCCCAGCATTTT.

The chain employs TRBV11-2 and TRBJ1-4, with TRBD1 as a possible D gene (5 bases). The CDR3 has 13 amino acids. V dropped 1 base and J dropped 7 bases, with 7 bases sitting between them. Germline CDR1 SGHAT, CDR2 FQNNGV. The CDR3 DNA reads as TGTGCCAGCAGCTTAGGCAGGGCTGAAAAACTGTTTTTT. This encodes CASSLGRAEKLFF.

The V gene is TRBV11-2, the J gene TRBJ2-1, with 12 nucleotides matching TRBD2. Germline trimming cut 1 base from V and 9 bases from J; bases unmatched to any gene: 1. The V gene's germline CDR1 is SGHAT and CDR2 FQNNGV. This CDR3 has 14 amino acids. The CDR3 nucleotides are TGTGCCAGCAGCTTAGGACTAGCGGGGGTTGAGCAGTTCTTC. Amino acids: CASSLGLAGVEQFF.

The V gene is TRBV13, the J gene TRBJ1-2; D uncertain. The germline V and J ends were trimmed by 0 bases and 7 bases, with 9 bases remaining between them. The CDR3 is 13 residues long. Germline CDR1 reads PRHDT; CDR2 reads FYEKMQ (reference sequence). CDR3 protein: CASSLGSRGGYTF. The CDR3 nucleotides are TGTGCCAGCAGCTTAGGCAGTAGAGGTGGCTACACCTTC.

The gene calls are TRBV11-3 and TRBJ2-2; no firm D call. The CDR3 has 13 amino acids. The V gene's germline CDR1 is SGHNT and CDR2 YENEEA. V lost 10 bases to trimming and J lost 7 bases, with 16 bases between them. CDR3 region: CATAAESSGELFF. CDR3 nucleotides: TGTGCCACCGCGGCGGAATCCAGCGGGGAGCTGTTTTTT.

This clone was detected only once. J is TRBJ2-1 and V is TRBV10-3; a weak D match, TRBD2 (5 bases). Germline V gene lookup returns CDR1 ENHRY and CDR2 SYGVKD. Trimming left V 2 bases short and J 5 bases short, with 10 bases between. The CDR3 runs 14 residues. CDR3 DNA sequence: TGTGCCATCAGTGAGGGACTGGCTAACAATGAGCAGTTCTTC. It yields the protein CAISEGLANNEQFF.

The V and J genes are TRBV6-4 and TRBJ1-1; D not certain. The germline gives CDR1 MRHNA, CDR2 SNTAGT. V gave up 5 bases and J gave up 1 base, with 8 bases separating them. CDR3 length: 13 amino acids. CDR3 DNA sequence: TGTGCCAGCAGTTACTGGCAGAACACTGAAGCTTTCTTT. Translation gives CASSYWQNTEAFF.

The J gene is TRBJ2-3, the V gene TRBV7-8; D perhaps matches TRBD2 (5 bases). Germline lookup yields CDR1 SGHVS and CDR2 FQNEAQ. V gave up 2 bases and J gave up 2 bases, with 20 bases separating them. The length of the CDR3 is 18 residues. CDR3 coding DNA: TGTGCCAGCAGCTTACTGGCGGGCGGTCTTATCGACACAGATACGCAGTATTTT. Protein product: CASSLLAGGLIDTDTQYF.

This sequence joins TRBV10-3 and TRBJ2-7; D not certain. The CDR3 totals 12 residues. With 0 bases removed from V and 6 bases from J, the gap between germline ends came to 6 bases. CDR1 and CDR2 from the germline V gene are ENHRY and SYGVKD. The CDR3 reads CAISESVGEQYF. CDR3 nucleotides: TGTGCCATCAGTGAGTCGGTCGGCGAGCAGTACTTC.

This chain joins TRBV2 and TRBJ2-7; TRBD2 might be the D (5 bases). The CDR3 sequence is 14 residues long. Per germline, CDR1 SNHLY and CDR2 FYNNEI. V lost 8 bases to trimming and J lost 5 bases, with 19 bases between them. CDR3: CASYLGRTAHEQYF. The DNA for the CDR3 is TGTGCCAGCTATCTAGGACGGACTGCCCACGAGCAGTACTTC. Supplemented by reference TRBV2 and TRBJ2-7, the full variable domain reads EPEVTQTPSHQVTQMGQEVILRCVPISNHLYFYWYRQILGQKVEFLVSFYNNEISEKSEIFDDQFSVERPDGSNFTLKIRSTKLEDSAMYFCASYLGRTAHEQYFGPGTRLTVT.

The rearrangement uses TRBV28 and TRBJ2-4; D unresolved. Per germline, CDR1 MDHEN and CDR2 SYDVKM. The CDR3 contains 15 residues. Trimming pared 6 bases from V and 2 bases from J, leaving 14 bases between. CDR3 sequence reads: CASSPVILSKNIQYF. The CDR3 DNA sequence: TGTGCCAGCAGCCCAGTTATATTGTCCAAAAACATTCAGTACTTC. The full variable domain, completed using reference TRBV28 and TRBJ2-4, is DVKVTQSSRYLVKRTGEKVFLECVQDMDHENMFWYRQDPGLGLRLIYFSYDVKMKEKGDIPEGYSVSREKKERFSLILESASTNQTSMYLCASSPVILSKNIQYFGAGTRLSVL.

The table lists this clone with a count of one. V is TRBV7-2 and J is TRBJ1-1, with a weak D call TRBD1 (6 bases). Germline values: CDR1 SGHTA, CDR2 FQGNSA. The CDR3 totals 15 residues. V dropped 1 base and J dropped 4 bases, with 13 bases sitting between them. CDR3 coding DNA: TGTGCCAGCAGCTTAGAAGGGGGAACGGGCACTGAAGCTTTCTTT. Translating it yields CASSLEGGTGTEAFF.

This clone was observed a few times. The rearrangement uses TRBV7-8 and TRBJ2-7; 10 nucleotides line up with TRBD1. Per the germline V gene, CDR1 is SGHVS and CDR2 is FQNEAQ. V trimming: 1 base; J trimming: 2 bases; junction bases outside the gene matches: 2. The CDR3 length is 15 residues. CDR3 region: CASSLVGTGAYEQYF. In DNA, the CDR3 is TGTGCCAGCAGCTTAGTTGGGACAGGGGCCTACGAGCAGTACTTC.

The gene calls are TRBV30 and TRBJ2-6; D not certain. Trimming shortened V by 5 bases and J by 1 base, and 6 bases separated the two germline ends. CDR3 length equals 13 residues. Looked up from germline, CDR1 is GTSNPN and CDR2 is SVGIG (reference sequence). CDR3 protein: CAWVISGANVLTF. The CDR3 DNA reads as TGTGCCTGGGTTATATCTGGGGCCAACGTCCTGACTTTC.

Only one count was recorded for this clone. This chain uses TRBV9 with TRBJ1-2; D remains unclear. The CDR3 consists of 15 residues. V lost 0 bases and J 0 bases, leaving 9 bases between the germline ends. CDR1 and CDR2 from the germline V gene are SGDLS and YYNGEE. For the CDR3, the DNA is TGTGCCAGCAGCGTAGTTGAGGATACTAACTATGGCTACACCTTC. Its translation: CASSVVEDTNYGYTF.